The entry below gives a single T cell receptor (beta chain) sequence along with its context. This sequence may be a read error, since a much larger clone differs from it by one base. This entry belongs to a study of molecular identifiers for immune sequencing clone quantification. Via MiXCR, TCRdb re-called the PCR reads, giving one row per CDR3 protein. The table includes about half a million distinct CDR3 sequences, about 25% detected once. Using 10%, 30% or 50% RNA, naive CD8 libraries were derived from roughly 20,000 to 1,000,000 sorted cells. This CDR3 comprises 14 residues. CDR1 and CDR2 from the germline V gene are SGHNT and YYREEE (reference sequence).

The chain combines TRBV5-4 with TRBJ1-3; a weak D match, TRBD1 (5 bases). This receptor was obtained from a human donor in good health. Some libraries in this study had Jurkat cell RNA spiked in. Input material: naive CD8+ T cells from blood, with Jurkat cell RNA spiked in. Indicated subset: FACS-sorted CD8+CD4-CCR7+CD45RA+ naive T cells. The CDR3 bases are TGTGCCAGCAGCTTGTCAGGGACTGGAGACACCATATATTTT. Its protein is CASSLSGTGDTIYF.